This T cell receptor (beta chain) was retrieved from a study of cytomegalovirus exposure and HLA in healthy donors. Overall study context: Of over 300 genotyped donors, more than 70% clustered with self-reported Caucasian donors.

The CDR3 is made up of 18 amino acids. The germline CDR1 and CDR2 sequences are SQVTM and ANQGSEA. V lost 1 base and J lost 0; bases outside the gene matches: 8. About this clone: The sample has other DNA sequences that encode this CDR3 too.

The PCR ran on 60 Vbeta and 13 Jbeta primers. TCRdb keeps only in-frame clones here, not all; method: immunoSEQ multiplex PCR. This sample has over 55,000 clones; 70% occur once, and the top ten carry around a tenth. The chain employs TRBV29-1 and TRBJ2-7; 14 positions agree with TRBD2. Sequencing used PBMCs. This TCR came from a woman aged 50 to 60 in good health and CMV-seropositive. Here the CDR3 DNA reads TGCAGCGTTGAAGTCGCCGGGACTAGCGGGAGAAACTCCTACGAGCAGTACTTC. Protein: CSVEVAGTSGRNSYEQYF.